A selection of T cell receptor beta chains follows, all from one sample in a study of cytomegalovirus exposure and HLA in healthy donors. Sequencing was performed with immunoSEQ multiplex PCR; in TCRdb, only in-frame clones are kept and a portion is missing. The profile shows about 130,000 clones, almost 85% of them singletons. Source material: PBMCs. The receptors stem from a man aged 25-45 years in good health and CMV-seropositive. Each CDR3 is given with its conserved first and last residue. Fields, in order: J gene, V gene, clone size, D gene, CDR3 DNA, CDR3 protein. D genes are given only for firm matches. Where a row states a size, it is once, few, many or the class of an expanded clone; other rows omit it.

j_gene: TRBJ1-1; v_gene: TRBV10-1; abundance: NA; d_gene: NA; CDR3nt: TGCGCCAGCAGCCCACGAGGGGGGGCGGAAGCTTTCTTT; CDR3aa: CASSPRGGAEAFF
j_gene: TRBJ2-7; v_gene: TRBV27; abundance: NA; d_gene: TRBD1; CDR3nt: TGTGCCAGCAGTCCTTTAACAGGGGGTTCCTACGAGCAGTACTTC; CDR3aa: CASSPLTGGSYEQYF
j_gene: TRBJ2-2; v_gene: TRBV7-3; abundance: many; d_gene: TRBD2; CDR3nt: TGTGCCAGCAGCTTAAACTCCGGACTAGCGGGAAACACCGGGGAGCTGTTTTTT; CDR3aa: CASSLNSGLAGNTGELFF
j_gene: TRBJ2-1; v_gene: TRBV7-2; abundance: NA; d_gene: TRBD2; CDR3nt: TGTGCCAGCAGCTTAGGAAGCGGGGCAAACAATGAGCAGTTCTTC; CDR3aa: CASSLGSGANNEQFF
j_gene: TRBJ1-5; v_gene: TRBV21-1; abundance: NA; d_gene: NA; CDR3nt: TGTGCCAGCAGCAAAGATGGGTTGGAATTGCGGAATCAGCCCCAGCATTTT; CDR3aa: CASSKDGLELRNQPQHF
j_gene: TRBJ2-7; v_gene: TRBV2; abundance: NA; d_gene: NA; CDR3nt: TGTGCCAGCACCCGTCTCACTAGCAGGAACTACGAGCAGTACTTC; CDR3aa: CASTRLTSRNYEQYF
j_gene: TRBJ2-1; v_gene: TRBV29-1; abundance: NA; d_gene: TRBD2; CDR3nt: TGCAGCGTCCGAGCGGGAGGGCCTGATGAGCAGTTCTTC; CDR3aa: CSVRAGGPDEQFF
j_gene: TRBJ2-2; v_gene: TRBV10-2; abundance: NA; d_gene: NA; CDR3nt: TGCGCCAGCAGTGGGTCGCAGACGAACACCGGGGAGCTGTTTTTT; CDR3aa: CASSGSQTNTGELFF
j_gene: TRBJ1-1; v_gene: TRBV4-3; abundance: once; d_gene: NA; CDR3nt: TGCGCCAGCAGCCAAGTGATGGGGGGGGCCACTGAAGCTTTCTTT; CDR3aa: CASSQVMGGATEAFF
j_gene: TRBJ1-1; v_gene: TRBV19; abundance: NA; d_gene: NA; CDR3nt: TGTGCCAGTAGTGTTACAGGGACGAACACTGAAGCTTTCTTT; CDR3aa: CASSVTGTNTEAFF
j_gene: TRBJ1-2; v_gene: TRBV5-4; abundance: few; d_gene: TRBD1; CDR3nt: TGTGCCAGCAGCTCTGACAGGGGCCATGGCTACACCTTC; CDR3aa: CASSSDRGHGYTF
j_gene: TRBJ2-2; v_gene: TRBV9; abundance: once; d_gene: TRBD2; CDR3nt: TGTGCCAGCAGCGTAGAACTAGCGGGAGGGCGGGAGAACACCGGGGAGCTGTTTTTT; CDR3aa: CASSVELAGGRENTGELFF
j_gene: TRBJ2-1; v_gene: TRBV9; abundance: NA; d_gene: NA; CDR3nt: TGTGCCAGCAGCCCCGGAGTCCAAAGCTCCTACAATGAGCAGTTCTTC; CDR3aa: CASSPGVQSSYNEQFF
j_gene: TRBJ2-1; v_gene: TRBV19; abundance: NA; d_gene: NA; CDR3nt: TGTGCCACCCCGTGGGGCGGTGAGCAGTTCTTC; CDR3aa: CATPWGGEQFF
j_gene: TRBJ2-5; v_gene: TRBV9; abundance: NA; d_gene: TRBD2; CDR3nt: TGTGCCAGCAGCGTAGGCACTAGCGGGCAAGAGACCCAGTACTTC; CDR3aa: CASSVGTSGQETQYF
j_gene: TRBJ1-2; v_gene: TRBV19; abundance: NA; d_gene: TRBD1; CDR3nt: TGTGCCAGCCAGTCCCGGGACAGGGCTGGCTACACCTTC; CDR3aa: CASQSRDRAGYTF
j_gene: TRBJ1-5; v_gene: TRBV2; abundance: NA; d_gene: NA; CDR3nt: TGTGCCAGCAGTGAATTTTACAGGGAAGATCAGCCCCAGCATTTT; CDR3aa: CASSEFYREDQPQHF
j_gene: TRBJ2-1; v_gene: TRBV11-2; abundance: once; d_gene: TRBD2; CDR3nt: TGTGCCAGCAGCTTGGTCACTAGAACGGGAGGGGGCAATGAGCAGTTCTTC; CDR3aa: CASSLVTRTGGGNEQFF
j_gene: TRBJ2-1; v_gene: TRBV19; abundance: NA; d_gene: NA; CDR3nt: TGTGCCAGTAGTATCTCCAGCAATGAGCAGTTCTTC; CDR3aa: CASSISSNEQFF
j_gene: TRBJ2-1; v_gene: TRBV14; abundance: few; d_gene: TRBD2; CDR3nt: TGTGCCAGCAGCCAAGATAGGGGACTAGCCTACAATGAGCAGTTCTTC; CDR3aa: CASSQDRGLAYNEQFF
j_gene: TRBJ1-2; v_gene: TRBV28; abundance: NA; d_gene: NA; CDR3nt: TGTGCCACCCAGTTCACCGATAACTATGGCTACACCTTC; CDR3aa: CATQFTDNYGYTF
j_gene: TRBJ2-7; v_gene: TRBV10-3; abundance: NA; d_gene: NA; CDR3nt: TGTGCCACGGAGGGAACCTACGAGCAGTACTTC; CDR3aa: CATEGTYEQYF
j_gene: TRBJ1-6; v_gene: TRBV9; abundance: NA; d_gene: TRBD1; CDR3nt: TGTGCCAGCAGCGCGGGGACAGGGGAGAGTTCACCCCTCCACTTT; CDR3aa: CASSAGTGESSPLHF
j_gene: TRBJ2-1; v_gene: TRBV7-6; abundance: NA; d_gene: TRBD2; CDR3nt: TGTGCCAGCAGCTGGTCTAGCGGGGACTCCTACAATGAGCAGTTCTTC; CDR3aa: CASSWSSGDSYNEQFF
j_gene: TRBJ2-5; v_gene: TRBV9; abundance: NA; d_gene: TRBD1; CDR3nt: TGTGCCAGCAGCGTAGGAACAGGGGGTCGAGAGACCCAGTACTTC; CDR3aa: CASSVGTGGRETQYF
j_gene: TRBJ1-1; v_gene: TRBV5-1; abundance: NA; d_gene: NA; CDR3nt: TGCGCCAGCAGCTTGGAGGGGCGACTCACTGAAGCTTTCTTT; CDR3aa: CASSLEGRLTEAFF
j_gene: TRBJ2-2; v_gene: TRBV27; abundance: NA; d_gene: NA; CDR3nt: TGTGCCAGCACCCTTGGCCGGAACACCGGGGAGCTGTTTTTT; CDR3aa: CASTLGRNTGELFF
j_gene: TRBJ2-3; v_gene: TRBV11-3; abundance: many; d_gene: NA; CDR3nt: TGTGCCAGCAGCTTAGATCCACTCGCCCCCGTTTATTTT; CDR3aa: CASSLDPLAPVYF
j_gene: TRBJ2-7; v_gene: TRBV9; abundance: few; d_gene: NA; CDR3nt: TGTGCCAGCAGCATGGCAGGGGCCTACGAGCAGTACTTC; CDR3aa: CASSMAGAYEQYF
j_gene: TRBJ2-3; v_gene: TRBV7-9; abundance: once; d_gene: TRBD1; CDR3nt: TGTGCCAGCAGCTTGACAGGGGTAGGCACAGATACGCAGTATTTT; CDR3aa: CASSLTGVGTDTQYF
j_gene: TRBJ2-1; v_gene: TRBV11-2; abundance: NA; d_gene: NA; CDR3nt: TGTGCCAGCAGCTTTACGGGTTCTAACAATGAGCAGTTCTTC; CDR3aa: CASSFTGSNNEQFF
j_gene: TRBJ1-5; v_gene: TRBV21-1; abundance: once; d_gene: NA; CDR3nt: TGTGCCAGCAGCGGGACACCCTGCAATCAGCCCCAGCATTTT; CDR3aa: CASSGTPCNQPQHF
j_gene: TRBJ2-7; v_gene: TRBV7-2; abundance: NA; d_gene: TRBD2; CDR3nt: TGTGCCAGCAGCTTCGGGGGGGGCCCCCACTTC; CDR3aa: CASSFGGGPHF
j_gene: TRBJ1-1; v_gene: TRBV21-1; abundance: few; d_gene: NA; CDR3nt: TGTGCCAGCATACCTCAGACAGAGCCGAACACTGAAGCTTTCTTT; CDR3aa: CASIPQTEPNTEAFF
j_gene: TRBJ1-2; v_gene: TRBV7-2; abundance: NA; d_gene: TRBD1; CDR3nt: TGTGCCAGCCGTTTTGGGGATACAGGGGGCTTTAACGGCTACACCTTC; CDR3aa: CASRFGDTGGFNGYTF
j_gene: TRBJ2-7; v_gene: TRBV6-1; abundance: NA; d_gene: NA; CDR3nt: TGTGCCAGCAGGGACAGTTACTTCTCCGAGCAGTACTTC; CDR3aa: CASRDSYFSEQYF
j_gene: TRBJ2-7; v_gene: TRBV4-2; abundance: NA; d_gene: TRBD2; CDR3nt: TGTGCCAGCAGCCAAGAGGCCGTTGCGGGACTAGCCTACTACGAGCAGTACTTC; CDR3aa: CASSQEAVAGLAYYEQYF
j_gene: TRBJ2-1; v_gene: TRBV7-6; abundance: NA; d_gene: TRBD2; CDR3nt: TGTGCCAGCAGCTTAGAGCAGCGGGAGAGTCATGAGCAGTTCTTC; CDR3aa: CASSLEQRESHEQFF
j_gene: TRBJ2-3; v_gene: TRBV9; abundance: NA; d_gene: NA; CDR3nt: TGTGCCAGCAGCCCTAACCCTACTAGTAGGTCAGATACGCAGTATTTT; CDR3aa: CASSPNPTSRSDTQYF
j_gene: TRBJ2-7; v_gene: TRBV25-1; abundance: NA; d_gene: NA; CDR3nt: TGTGCCAGCAGTGCCTCCGGGAGCTTGTACGAGCAGTACTTC; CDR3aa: CASSASGSLYEQYF
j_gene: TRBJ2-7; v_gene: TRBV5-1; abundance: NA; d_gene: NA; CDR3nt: TGCGCCAGCAGCTTGGGAGGTTCTGTCTCCTACGAGCAGTACTTC; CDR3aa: CASSLGGSVSYEQYF
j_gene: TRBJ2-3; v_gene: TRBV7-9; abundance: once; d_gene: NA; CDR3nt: TGTGCCAGCAGCTTGCAGGGGGGCTTAGATACGCAGTATTTT; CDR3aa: CASSLQGGLDTQYF
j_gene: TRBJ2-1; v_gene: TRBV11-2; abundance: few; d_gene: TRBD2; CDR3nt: TGTGCCAGCAGCTCCCAACTAGCGGGTTCCCCCAATGAGCAGTTCTTC; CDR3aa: CASSSQLAGSPNEQFF
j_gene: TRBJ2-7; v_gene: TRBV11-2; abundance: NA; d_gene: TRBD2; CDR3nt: TGTGCCAGCAGCTTTAGCGGGAGCTACGAGCAGTACTTC; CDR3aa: CASSFSGSYEQYF